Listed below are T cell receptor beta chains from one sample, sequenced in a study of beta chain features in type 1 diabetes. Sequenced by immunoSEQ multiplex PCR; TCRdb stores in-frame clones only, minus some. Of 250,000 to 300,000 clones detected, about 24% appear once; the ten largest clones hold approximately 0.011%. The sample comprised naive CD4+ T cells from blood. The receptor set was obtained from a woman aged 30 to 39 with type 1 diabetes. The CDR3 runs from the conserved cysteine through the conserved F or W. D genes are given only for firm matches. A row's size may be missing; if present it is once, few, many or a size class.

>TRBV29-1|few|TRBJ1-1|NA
TGCAGCGTTGAAGAAGGCTGGAGTGAAGCTTTCTTT
CSVEEGWSEAFF
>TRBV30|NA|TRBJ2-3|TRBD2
TGTGCCTGGTTAGCGGGAGCGGGTAGCACAGATACGCAGTATTTT
CAWLAGAGSTDTQYF
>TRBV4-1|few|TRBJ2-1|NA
TGCGCCAGCAGCCAAGTATTTCCTAGGAAGTACAATGAGCAGTTCTTC
CASSQVFPRKYNEQFF
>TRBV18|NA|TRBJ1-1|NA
TGTGCCAGCTCACCATCATGGGGCAGCTCTAACACTGAAGCTTTCTTT
CASSPSWGSSNTEAFF
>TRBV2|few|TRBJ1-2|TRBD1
TGTGCCAGCGGGACAGGAGAGGGCTACACCTTC
CASGTGEGYTF
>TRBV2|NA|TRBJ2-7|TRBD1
TGTGCCAGCAGTGAACAGGGGATAAGGACAGGGACCTACGAGCAGTACTTC
CASSEQGIRTGTYEQYF
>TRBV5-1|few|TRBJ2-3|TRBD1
TGCGCCAGCAGCAAGGGGACAGGGTCATTCACAGATACGCAGTATTTT
CASSKGTGSFTDTQYF
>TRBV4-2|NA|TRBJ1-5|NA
TGTGCCAGCAGCCAAGATGGGGCCCCGAATCAGCCCCAGCATTTT
CASSQDGAPNQPQHF
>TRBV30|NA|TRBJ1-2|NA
TGTGCCTGGAGTACCTCAGGGATTGGTGGCTACACCTTC
CAWSTSGIGGYTF
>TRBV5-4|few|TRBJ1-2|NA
TGTGCCAGCAGCCTGAAGGCAGGGGATATCTATGGCTACACCTTC
CASSLKAGDIYGYTF
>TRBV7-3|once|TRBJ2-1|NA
TGTGCCAGCAGCTTAAGGCAGTACAATGAGCAGTTCTTC
CASSLRQYNEQFF
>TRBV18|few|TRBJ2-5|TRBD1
TGTGCCAGCTCGGGACAGGGTCACCAAGAGACCCAGTACTTC
CASSGQGHQETQYF
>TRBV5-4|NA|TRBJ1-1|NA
TGTGCCAGCAGCTTGGCTAACACTGAAGCTTTCTTT
CASSLANTEAFF
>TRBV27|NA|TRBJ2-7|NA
TGTGCCAGCAGTTTACTAGCAAGGCCTCCCCCCACCTACGAGCAGTACTTC
CASSLLARPPPTYEQYF
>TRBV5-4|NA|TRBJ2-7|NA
TGTGCCAGCAGCTTGGTAGTAGCACCAGACGAGCAGTACTTC
CASSLVVAPDEQYF
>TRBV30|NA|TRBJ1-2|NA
TGTGCCTGGAGTGTAGGGGGTTTGGGCTACACCTTC
CAWSVGGLGYTF
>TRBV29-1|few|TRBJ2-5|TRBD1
TGCAGCGTTGACGGGACAGTTCAAGAGACCCAGTACTTC
CSVDGTVQETQYF
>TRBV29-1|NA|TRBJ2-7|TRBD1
TGCAGCGGCCTCGACAGGGCTTCCTACGAGCAGTACTTC
CSGLDRASYEQYF
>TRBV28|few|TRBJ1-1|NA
TGTGCCAGCAGTGGTCCCGGGACAATCATGAACACTGAAGCTTTCTTT
CASSGPGTIMNTEAFF
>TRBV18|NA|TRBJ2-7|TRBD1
TGTGCCAGCTCACCGCTCCCGGCACAGGGGGCGAGCGAGCAGTACTTC
CASSPLPAQGASEQYF
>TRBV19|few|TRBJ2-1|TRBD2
TGTGCCAGTAGTAAGATTTCTAGCGGGAGCAATGAGCAGTTCTTC
CASSKISSGSNEQFF
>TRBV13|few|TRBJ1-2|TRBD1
TGTGCCAGCAGCCCCTACAGGGGATCTTTCGGCTACACCTTC
CASSPYRGSFGYTF
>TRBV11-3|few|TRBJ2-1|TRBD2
TGTGCCAGCAGCTTAGATTATACTAGCGGGAGGGTAAATGAGCAGTTCTTC
CASSLDYTSGRVNEQFF
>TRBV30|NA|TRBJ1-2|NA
TGTGCCTGGAGTGTACGCGGTCATGGCTACACCTTC
CAWSVRGHGYTF
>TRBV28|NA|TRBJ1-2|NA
TGTGCCAGCAGTTTTGAGGGCTATGGCTACACCTTC
CASSFEGYGYTF
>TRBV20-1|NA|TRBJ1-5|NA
TGCAGTGCTACCCAGGGCCAGCCCCAGCATTTT
CSATQGQPQHF
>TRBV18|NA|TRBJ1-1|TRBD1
TGTGCCAGCTCACCGACAGGGGGCACTGAAGCTTTCTTT
CASSPTGGTEAFF
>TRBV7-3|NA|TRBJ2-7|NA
TGTGCCAGCAGCTTAAGTCTAGCTAGCTCCTACGAGCAGTACTTC
CASSLSLASSYEQYF
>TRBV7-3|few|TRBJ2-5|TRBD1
TGTGCCAGCAGCCGGACAGGGGGAGAGACCCAGTACTTC
CASSRTGGETQYF
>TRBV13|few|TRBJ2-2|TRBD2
TGTGCCAGCTACATCTTCGGGGGGGGACATCCCAGGGAGCTGTTTTTT
CASYIFGGGHPRELFF
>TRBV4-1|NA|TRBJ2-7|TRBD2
TGCGCCAGCAGCCAACCTAGCGGGATAACCTACGAGCAGTACTTC
CASSQPSGITYEQYF
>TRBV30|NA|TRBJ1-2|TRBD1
TGTGCCTGGACCCTGGACAGGGGTAACTATGGCTACACCTTC
CAWTLDRGNYGYTF
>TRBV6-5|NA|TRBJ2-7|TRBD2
TGTGCCAGCAGTTATACTAGCGGGAACTACGAGCAGTACTTC
CASSYTSGNYEQYF
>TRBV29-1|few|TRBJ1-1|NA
TGCAGCGTTTCTGTCAGGGTGGACACTGAAGCTTTCTTT
CSVSVRVDTEAFF
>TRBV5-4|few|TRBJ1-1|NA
TGTGCCAGCAGCGGACAAGGGGGCACTGAAGCTTTCTTT
CASSGQGGTEAFF
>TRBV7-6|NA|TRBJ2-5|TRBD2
TGTGCCAGCAGCCCCCGCCCGCCGTACGGGGGGGAGACCCAGTACTTC
CASSPRPPYGGETQYF
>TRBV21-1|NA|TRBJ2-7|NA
TGTGCCAGCAGGTCTACTAGCGGCCGAGCCTACGAGCAGTACTTC
CASRSTSGRAYEQYF
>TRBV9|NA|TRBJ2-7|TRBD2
TGTGCCAGCAGCCCGACCCCACTAGCGCACGAGCAGTACTTC
CASSPTPLAHEQYF
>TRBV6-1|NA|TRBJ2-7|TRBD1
TGTGCCAGCAGTGAAGTGTTACAGGGGTCCTACGAGCAGTACTTC
CASSEVLQGSYEQYF
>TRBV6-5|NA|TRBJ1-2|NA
TGTGCCAGCACTCCCGTGGGGGGTGGCTACACCTTC
CASTPVGGGYTF
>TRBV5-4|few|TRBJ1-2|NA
TGTGCCAGCAGCTTTTTAGATCCGGGATATGGCTACACCTTC
CASSFLDPGYGYTF
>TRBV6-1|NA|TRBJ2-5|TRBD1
TGTGCCAGCAGTGAGTTTACCGGTACAGGGGTAAGAGAGACCCAGTACTTC
CASSEFTGTGVRETQYF
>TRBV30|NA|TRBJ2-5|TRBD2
TGTGCCTGGGGGACTAGCGGACAAGAGACCCAGTACTTC
CAWGTSGQETQYF
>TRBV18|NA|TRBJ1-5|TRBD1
TGTGCCAGCTCAAGACAGGGTGACAATCAGCCCCAGCATTTT
CASSRQGDNQPQHF
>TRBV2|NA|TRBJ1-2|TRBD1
TGTGCCAGTCCCGGCCGGGACAGGGCTGGCTATGGCTACACCTTC
CASPGRDRAGYGYTF
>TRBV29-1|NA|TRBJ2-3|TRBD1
TGCAGCGTTGCAGGGGGCCATGGTACAGATACGCAGTATTTT
CSVAGGHGTDTQYF
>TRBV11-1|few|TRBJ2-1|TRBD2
TGTGCCAGCAGCGGGACTAGGCGATACAATGAGCAGTTCTTC
CASSGTRRYNEQFF
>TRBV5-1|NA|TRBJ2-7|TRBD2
TGCGCCAGCAGCCAACAAGCGGGAGGGCCCAACGAGCAGTACTTC
CASSQQAGGPNEQYF
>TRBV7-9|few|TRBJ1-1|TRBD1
TGTGCCAGCGGCAAAGGGGGCCCTGAAGCTTTCTTT
CASGKGGPEAFF
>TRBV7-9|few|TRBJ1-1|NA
TGTGCCAGCAGCTTAGCTGGACAGCTCTTTGGGACTGAAGCTTTCTTT
CASSLAGQLFGTEAFF
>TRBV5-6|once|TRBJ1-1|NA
TGTGCCAGCAGCGGCGCTACGGACGGGGATACTGAAGCTTTCTTT
CASSGATDGDTEAFF
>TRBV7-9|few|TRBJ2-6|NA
TGTGCCAGCGAACTCCAGGGGTTACCTGGGGCCAACGTCCTGACTTTC
CASELQGLPGANVLTF
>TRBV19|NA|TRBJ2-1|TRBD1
TGTGCCAGTAGTTCCGACAGGGCGTCCTACAATGAGCAGTTCTTC
CASSSDRASYNEQFF
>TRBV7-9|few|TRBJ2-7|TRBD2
TGTGCCAGCCAGTTGGGACTAGGAAACGAGCAGTACTTC
CASQLGLGNEQYF
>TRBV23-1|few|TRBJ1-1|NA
TGCGCCAGCAGTCAATCGTTGGGGCTGTCTGAAGCTTTCTTT
CASSQSLGLSEAFF
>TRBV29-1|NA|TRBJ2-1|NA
TGCAGCGACTTGACAGGAGGCGTCAACGGGGAGCAGTTCTTC
CSDLTGGVNGEQFF
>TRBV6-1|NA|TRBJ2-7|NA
TGTGCCAGCCAGGTGACGGGAGTCAGTGAGCAGTACTTC
CASQVTGVSEQYF